The source of this TCR beta chain is a study of T cell changes during pregnancy in multiple sclerosis (dated by TCRdb to between 2018 and 2021). About the full investigation: The study examined how the T cell repertoire changed over the course of pregnancy in women with multiple sclerosis.

In the case of this clone: Its antigen remains unidentified. No base quality information exists; no much larger clone differs at one position.

The library was built by means of the immunoSEQ multiplex PCR assay. This immuneACCESS table, as held by TCRdb, lists in-frame sequences with V and J called but not all clones. Of the missing ones, under half trace to an unresolved V gene in checked studies; the others have no known cause. The sample yields 65,000 to 75,000 clones; around nine tenths were counted once. The leading ten clones occupy roughly 1.5% of the sample. Reading the germline V gene gives CDR1 SGHAT and CDR2 FQNNGV. Clipping removes 4 bases from V and 6 bases from J, with 1 as the unmatched junction base count. The CDR3 spans 13 residues, from the cysteine through the phenylalanine. CDR3 DNA only is kept here, 39 bases in frame from base 1.

Recombination connected TRBV11-2 to TRBJ2-1; 9 bases in the middle match TRBD1. The receptor was isolated from a female donor in good health, enrolled as a control in a pregnancy study. This specimen was peripheral blood, taken in the third trimester of pregnancy. The CDR3 has the sequence CASSSTGGNEQFF. The nucleotide sequence reads TGTGCCAGCAGCTCGACAGGGGGCAATGAGCAGTTCTTC.